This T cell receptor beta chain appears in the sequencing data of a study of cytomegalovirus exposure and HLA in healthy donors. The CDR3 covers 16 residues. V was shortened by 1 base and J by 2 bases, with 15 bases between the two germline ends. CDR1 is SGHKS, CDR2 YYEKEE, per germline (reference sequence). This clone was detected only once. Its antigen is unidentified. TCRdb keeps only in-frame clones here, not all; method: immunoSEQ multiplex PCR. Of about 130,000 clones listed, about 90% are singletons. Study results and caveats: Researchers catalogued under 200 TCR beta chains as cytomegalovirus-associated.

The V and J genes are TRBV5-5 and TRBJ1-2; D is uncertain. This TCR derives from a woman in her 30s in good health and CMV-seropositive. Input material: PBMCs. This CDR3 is CASSLNGDHGNYGYTF. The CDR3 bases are TGTGCCAGCAGCTTGAACGGAGACCATGGGAACTATGGCTACACCTTC.